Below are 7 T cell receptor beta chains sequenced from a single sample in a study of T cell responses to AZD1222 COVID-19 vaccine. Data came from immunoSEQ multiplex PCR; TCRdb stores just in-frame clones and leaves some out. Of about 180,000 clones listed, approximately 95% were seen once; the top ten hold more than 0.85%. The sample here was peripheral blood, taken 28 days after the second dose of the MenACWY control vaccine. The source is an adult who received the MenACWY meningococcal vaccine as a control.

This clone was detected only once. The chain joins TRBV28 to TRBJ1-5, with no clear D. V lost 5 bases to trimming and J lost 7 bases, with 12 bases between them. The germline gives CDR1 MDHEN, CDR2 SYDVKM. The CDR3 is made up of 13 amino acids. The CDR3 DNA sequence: TGTGCCAGCAGTACACCGGGCAGACAGCCCCAGCATTTT. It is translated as CASSTPGRQPQHF.

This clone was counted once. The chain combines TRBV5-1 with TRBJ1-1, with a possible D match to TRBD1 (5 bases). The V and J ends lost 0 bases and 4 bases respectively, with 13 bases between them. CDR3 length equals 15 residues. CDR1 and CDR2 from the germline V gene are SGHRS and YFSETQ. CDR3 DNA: TGCGCCAGCAGCTTGGGTAGGGGAATCAGCACTGAAGCTTTCTTT. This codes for CASSLGRGISTEAFF.

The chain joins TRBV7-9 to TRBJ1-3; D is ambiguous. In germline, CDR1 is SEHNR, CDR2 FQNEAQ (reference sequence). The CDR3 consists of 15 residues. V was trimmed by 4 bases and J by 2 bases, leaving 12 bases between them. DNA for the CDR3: TGTGCCAGCAGCTCCAGCTCTCAGGCTGGAAACACCATATATTTT. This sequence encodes CASSSSSQAGNTIYF.

The DNA of the CDR3 is TGTGCCAGCAGTTTAGGGTATTCACCCCTCCACTTT. Its protein product is CASSLGYSPLHF. This chain joins TRBV28 and TRBJ1-6; D gene unclear. The CDR3 extends over 12 amino acids. V was cut by 2 bases and J by 8 bases, with 4 bases left in between. From germline, CDR1 is MDHEN and CDR2 SYDVKM.

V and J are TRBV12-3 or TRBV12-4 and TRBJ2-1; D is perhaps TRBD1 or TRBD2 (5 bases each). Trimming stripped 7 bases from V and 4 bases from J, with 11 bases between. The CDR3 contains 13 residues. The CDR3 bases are TGTGCCAGCACCTGGGGGTCATACAATGAGCAGTTCTTC. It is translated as CASTWGSYNEQFF.

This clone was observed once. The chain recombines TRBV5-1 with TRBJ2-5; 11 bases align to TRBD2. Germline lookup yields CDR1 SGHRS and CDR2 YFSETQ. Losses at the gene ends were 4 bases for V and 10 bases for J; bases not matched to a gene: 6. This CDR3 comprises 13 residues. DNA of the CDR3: TGCGCCAGCAGCCAGGGACTAGCGGTAGACCAGTACTTC. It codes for CASSQGLAVDQYF.

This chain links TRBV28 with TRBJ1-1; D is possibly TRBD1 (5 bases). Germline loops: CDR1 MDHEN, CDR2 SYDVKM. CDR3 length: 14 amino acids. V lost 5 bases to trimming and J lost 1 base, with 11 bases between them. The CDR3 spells CASSRGHSNTEAFF. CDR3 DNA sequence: TGTGCCAGCAGTCGAGGACACTCGAACACTGAAGCTTTCTTT. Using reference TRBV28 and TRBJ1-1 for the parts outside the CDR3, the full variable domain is DVKVTQSSRYLVKRTGEKVFLECVQDMDHENMFWYRQDPGLGLRLIYFSYDVKMKEKGDIPEGYSVSREKKERFSLILESASTNQTSMYLCASSRGHSNTEAFFGQGTRLTVV.